One and the same sample provided the 26 T cell receptor beta chains below, sequenced in a study of blood T cell repertoires in COVID-19. Using immunoSEQ multiplex PCR, the repertoire was profiled, and TCRdb retains in-frame clones only, with some absent. The profile shows just under 350,000 clones, 80% to 90% of them singletons. What was sequenced was peripheral blood. These TCRs come from a woman aged 50 to 60 with COVID-19, enrolled during active disease.

The genes are TRBV4-1 and TRBJ2-2, with a weak D call TRBD2 (8 bases). The CDR3 spans 16 residues. Trimming took off 8 bases at V and 4 bases at J, with 20 bases between the two ends. CDR1 and CDR2 from the germline V gene are MGHRA and YSYEKL. For the CDR3, the DNA is TGCGCCAGCGGATCATCGGGAGGGGGCCTCACCGGGGAGCTGTTTTTT. Its protein product is CASGSSGGGLTGELFF.

In its sample, this clone was seen once. The V gene is TRBV27, the J gene TRBJ1-3, with unresolved D. This CDR3 has 15 amino acids. Between the trimmed V and J ends, which lost 5 bases and 0 bases, there was a span of 11 bases. Germline V gene sequence: CDR1 MNHEY, CDR2 SMNVEV (reference sequence). The CDR3 spells CASSTRVISGNTIYF. The CDR3 DNA reads as TGTGCCAGCAGTACTAGGGTTATCTCTGGAAACACCATATATTTT.

This sequence joins TRBV11-2 and TRBJ1-1; TRBD1 matches 8 bases. Unmatched junction bases numbered 7, after V lost 3 bases and J lost 7 bases. The CDR3 consists of 14 residues. Germline assignment: CDR1 SGHAT and CDR2 FQNNGV. CDR3 in amino acids: CASSFPGGAFEAFF. The CDR3 DNA reads TGTGCCAGCAGCTTTCCAGGGGGCGCGTTTGAAGCTTTCTTT.

V usage is TRBV5-4 and J usage is TRBJ1-2; D might be TRBD1 (5 bases). In germline, CDR1 is SGHNT, CDR2 YYREEE (reference sequence). CDR3 length: 15 amino acids. The germline V and J ends were trimmed by 0 bases and 6 bases, with 15 bases remaining between them. CDR3 sequence reads: CASSLAQGLTDGYTF. As DNA, the CDR3 is TGTGCCAGCAGCTTGGCCCAGGGATTAACCGATGGCTACACCTTC.

V usage is TRBV18 and J usage is TRBJ1-6, with 7 bases that match TRBD1. Germline CDR1 is KGHSH and CDR2 is LQKENI. Losses at the gene ends were 2 bases for V and 10 bases for J; bases not matched to a gene: 5. The CDR3 spans 14 residues. Here the CDR3 reads CASSPDRVLSPLHF. Here the CDR3 DNA reads TGTGCCAGCTCACCAGACAGGGTTTTATCACCCCTCCACTTT. The full variable domain, with the rest looked up from reference TRBV18 and TRBJ1-6, is NAGVMQNPRHLVRRRGQEARLRCSPMKGHSHVYWYRQLPEEGLKFMVYLQKENIIDESGMPKERFSAEFPKEGPSILRIQQVVRGDSAAYFCASSPDRVLSPLHFGNGTRLTVT.

The chain carries TRBV21-1 and TRBJ1-1; TRBD1, as called in the table, went unchecked against the DNA. TRBV21-1 corresponds to a pseudogene. This CDR3 is 14 amino acids long. The CDR3 region is CASSKGRGNTEAFF. CDR3 nucleotides: TGTGCCAGCAGCAAAGGAAGGGGGAACACTGAAGCTTTCTTT.

The CDR3 region has the DNA TGCGCCAGCAGCCAAGTGAGACAGGGGGAAAAACTGTTTTTT. Translation gives CASSQVRQGEKLFF. This rearrangement joins TRBV4-1 to TRBJ1-4, with 8 bases identical to TRBD1. This CDR3 is 14 amino acids long. Germline V CDR1 and CDR2: MGHRA, YSYEKL. V was pared by 1 base and J by 8 bases, with 3 bases of the junction left unmatched.

The DNA for the CDR3 is TGCGCCAGCAGCCCTGTCAGGGGCGGCCTTTACAATGAGCAGTTCTTC. Protein sequence: CASSPVRGGLYNEQFF. The chain is built from TRBV4-3 and TRBJ2-1; maybe TRBD1 (6 bases). V lost 4 bases and J 4 bases, leaving 17 bases between the germline ends. The germline V gene encodes CDR1 LGHNA and CDR2 YSLEER. This CDR3 spans 16 amino acids.

V gene TRBV6-2 or TRBV6-3 combines with J gene TRBJ1-5, with 8 bases matching TRBD1. The CDR3 sequence is 15 residues long. Trimming cost V 5 bases and J 3 bases; bases outside gene matches: 6. Germline V gene data show CDR1 as MNHEY and CDR2 as SVGEGT. The DNA for the CDR3 is TGTGCCAGCAGTCAACAGGGGGTTATCAATCAGCCCCAGCATTTT. Translated: CASSQQGVINQPQHF.

The V call is TRBV7-9, the J call TRBJ1-1; weak D call: TRBD1 (6 bases). Germline-derived CDR1 and CDR2 are SEHNR and FQNEAQ (reference sequence). Trimming took 2 bases from V and 4 from J, leaving 14 bases between them. The CDR3 sequence is 15 residues long. The chain's CDR3 is CASSLTGGASTEAFF. CDR3 nucleotides: TGTGCCAGCAGCTTAACGGGGGGCGCGTCCACTGAAGCTTTCTTT.

The chain uses TRBV10-3 and TRBJ2-7, with 11 nucleotides matching TRBD1. Looked up from germline, CDR1 is ENHRY and CDR2 is SYGVKD. The CDR3 runs to 14 residues. J gave up 4 bases and V 4 bases, and 3 bases lay outside the gene matches. CDR3 nucleotides: TGTGCCATCAGTGGCGGACAGGGGGCTTACGAGCAGTACTTC. It is translated as CAISGGQGAYEQYF.

This clone occurred a few times. J is TRBJ2-5 and V is TRBV12-3 or TRBV12-4; no clear D gene. The length of the CDR3 is 12 residues. The ends were cut back, 2 bases at V and 5 bases at J, with 6 bases in the middle. CDR3 region: CASSLSAETQYF. The CDR3 DNA reads TGTGCCAGCAGTTTATCTGCGGAGACCCAGTACTTC.

This clone has just one count. The V and J genes are TRBV18 and TRBJ1-4, with TRBD1 matching over 8 bases. V trimming: 6 bases; J trimming: 6 bases; junction bases outside the gene matches: 6. The CDR3 runs 14 residues. Germline V gives CDR1 KGHSH, CDR2 LQKENI. CDR3 loop: CASSQTGAHEKLFF. Written as DNA, the CDR3 is TGTGCCAGCTCCCAGACAGGGGCCCATGAAAAACTGTTTTTT.

This clone was recorded only once. The chain carries TRBV9 and TRBJ2-7, with D tentatively TRBD2 (6 bases). The germline V gene has CDR1 SGDLS and CDR2 YYNGEE. Deletions cut 4 bases from V and 1 base from J, with 21 bases between. This CDR3 has 17 amino acids. The CDR3 reads CASSPTDGGISSYEQYF. The DNA for the CDR3 is TGTGCCAGCAGCCCAACGGATGGCGGGATTTCATCCTACGAGCAGTACTTC. Combining the CDR3 with reference TRBV9 and TRBJ2-7 gives the whole variable domain DSGVTQTPKHLITATGQRVTLRCSPRSGDLSVYWYQQSLDQGLQFLIQYYNGEERAKGNILERFSAQQFPDLHSELNLSSLELGDSALYFCASSPTDGGISSYEQYFGPGTRLTVT.

The chain uses TRBV7-9 and TRBJ1-2; 7 nucleotides match TRBD1. V shed 6 bases and J 4 bases; nucleotides not matched to a gene: 5. Looked up from germline, CDR1 is SEHNR and CDR2 is FQNEAQ (reference sequence). CDR3 length equals 13 residues. CDR3 sequence (DNA): TGTGCCAGCAGTATTCACAGGGGCTATGGCTACACCTTC. Its protein product is CASSIHRGYGYTF. Based on the CDR3 plus reference TRBV7-9 and TRBJ1-2, the full variable domain is DTGVSQNPRHKITKRGQNVTFRCDPISEHNRLYWYRQTLGQGPEFLTYFQNEAQLEKSRLLSDRFSAERPKGSFSTLEIQRTEQGDSAMYLCASSIHRGYGYTFGSGTRLTVV.

The chain combines TRBV9 with TRBJ2-5; D is ambiguous. The V and J ends lost 0 bases and 5 bases respectively, with 8 bases between them. There are 13 residues in the CDR3. The germline V gene encodes CDR1 SGDLS and CDR2 YYNGEE. The CDR3 loop is CASSVVGRETQYF. The CDR3 DNA reads as TGTGCCAGCAGCGTAGTCGGCAGGGAGACCCAGTACTTC.

The rearrangement links TRBV18 to TRBJ2-5, with D possibly being TRBD1 (5 bases). With 3 bases removed from V and 2 bases from J, the gap between germline ends came to 13 bases. Germline V gene data show CDR1 as KGHSH and CDR2 as LQKENI. This CDR3 has 15 amino acids. The CDR3 region has the DNA TGTGCCAGCTCACCGACCTTGCAGGGTCAAGAGACCCAGTACTTC. Amino acid sequence: CASSPTLQGQETQYF.

The V gene is TRBV18, the J gene TRBJ1-1; no clear D gene. The CDR3 extends over 14 amino acids. The V end was cut by 0 bases, the J end by 1 base, with 6 bases between. Germline values: CDR1 KGHSH, CDR2 LQKENI. CDR3 nucleotides: TGTGCCAGCTCACCACCGAGGTCGAACACTGAAGCTTTCTTT. Its protein product is CASSPPRSNTEAFF. Based on the CDR3 plus reference TRBV18 and TRBJ1-1, the full variable domain is NAGVMQNPRHLVRRRGQEARLRCSPMKGHSHVYWYRQLPEEGLKFMVYLQKENIIDESGMPKERFSAEFPKEGPSILRIQQVVRGDSAAYFCASSPPRSNTEAFFGQGTRLTVV.

This clone was counted only a few times. The chain joins TRBV3-1 (or the pseudogene TRBV3-2) to TRBJ2-7; D may be TRBD2 (5 bases). CDR1 and CDR2 (germline): LGHDT, YNNKEL (reference sequence). This CDR3 region has 13 residues. V was pared by 0 bases and J by 5 bases, with 8 bases between. Written as DNA, the CDR3 is TGTGCCAGCAGCCAAGAAATCGGGAACGAGCAGTACTTC. This encodes CASSQEIGNEQYF.

This chain uses TRBV25-1 with TRBJ2-7, with TRBD2 matching 8 bases. Germline CDR1 and CDR2: MGHDK and SYGVNS. V dropped 7 bases and J dropped 4; count of bases not matched to a gene: 6. This CDR3 is built from 13 residues. The CDR3 DNA reads as TGTGCCAGCAAGAAAGCGGGAGCATACGAGCAGTACTTC. It is translated as CASKKAGAYEQYF.

The V and J genes are TRBV13 and TRBJ1-1, with D possibly matching TRBD1 (5 bases). The germline V and J ends were trimmed by 4 bases and 0 bases, with 18 bases remaining between them. CDR1 and CDR2 (germline): PRHDT, FYEKMQ (reference sequence). The CDR3 runs to 17 residues. In DNA, the CDR3 is TGTGCCAGCAGCTCTAGAGACAGACAACTCATGAACACTGAAGCTTTCTTT. This encodes CASSSRDRQLMNTEAFF.

The CDR3 region has the DNA TGCGCCAGCAGTGTGATCGGACTAGCGGACTACACCGGGGAGCTGTTTTTT. Protein product: CASSVIGLADYTGELFF. The V call is TRBV10-1, the J call TRBJ2-2, with 10 bases fitting TRBD2. The CDR3 is 17 residues long. CDR1 and CDR2 (germline): WNHNN, SYGVQD (reference sequence). J was trimmed by 3 bases and V by 4 bases; bases with no gene match: 8.

J is TRBJ1-2 and V is TRBV7-9, with D unclear. CDR1 and CDR2 (germline): SEHNR, FQNEAQ (reference sequence). The length of the CDR3 is 13 residues. The V and J ends lost 6 bases and 8 bases respectively, with 16 bases between them. The chain's CDR3 is CASRSGVLRGYTF. DNA for the CDR3: TGTGCCAGCAGATCCGGGGTACTGCGAGGCTACACCTTC.

The chain couples TRBV15 to TRBJ1-5, with 8 positions matching TRBD1. This CDR3 contains 15 residues. The V gene's germline CDR1 is LNHNV and CDR2 YYDKDF (reference sequence). V dropped 3 bases and J dropped 2; count of bases not matched to a gene: 3. The CDR3 bases are TGTGCCACCAGCAGGCCGGGACAGGGCAATCAGCCCCAGCATTTT. Its translation is CATSRPGQGNQPQHF.

The chain couples TRBV18 to TRBJ2-1; 10 bases fit TRBD2. The CDR3 runs to 16 residues. V trimming: 3 bases; J trimming: 4 bases; junction bases outside the gene matches: 6. Germline V CDR1 and CDR2: KGHSH, LQKENI. This CDR3 is CASSPGLAGVYNEQFF. CDR3 nucleotide sequence: TGTGCCAGCTCACCCGGCCTAGCGGGAGTTTACAATGAGCAGTTCTTC.

This chain uses TRBV30 with TRBJ2-3; perhaps TRBD2 as D (5 bases). This CDR3 is built from 17 residues. Germline CDR1 GTSNPN, CDR2 SVGIG (reference sequence). With 3 bases removed from V and 2 bases from J, the gap between germline ends came to 21 bases. This CDR3 is CAWSIPRQRLNTDTQYF. The DNA of the CDR3 is TGTGCCTGGAGCATCCCCCGCCAGCGACTAAACACAGATACGCAGTATTTT.